This T cell receptor beta chain originates from a study of shared clonotypes between healthy human individuals. Regarding the study as a whole: Naive subsets usually exceeded memory subsets in estimated richness. Generation of non-shared clonotypes was less probable than generation of clonotypes shared by all four donors.

As regards this clone: Its antigen remains unidentified.

Generated by immunoSEQ multiplex PCR, the TCRdb table keeps only in-frame clones and is missing some. The table shows about 2.1 million clones, with about 93% occurring only once. CDR3 length equals 16 residues. Germline V gene data show CDR1 as MNHEY and CDR2 as SMNVEV (reference sequence). Trimming pared 4 bases from V and 1 base from J, leaving 17 bases between. Selected positively for CCR7 and CD45RO-negative, naive CD8 cells excluded terminally differentiated effector memory CD45RA+ cells. Material: naive CD8+ T cells from PBMCs. The chain carries TRBV27 and TRBJ2-7, with a weak D call TRBD2 (5 bases). This receptor was identified in a man between 18 and 35 years old in good health. Some clones in this sample may be carry-over from other donors' samples. The CDR3: CASSSYMSGSSYEQYF. The CDR3 nucleotides are TGTGCCAGCAGTTCCTATATGAGCGGATCTTCCTACGAGCAGTACTTC.